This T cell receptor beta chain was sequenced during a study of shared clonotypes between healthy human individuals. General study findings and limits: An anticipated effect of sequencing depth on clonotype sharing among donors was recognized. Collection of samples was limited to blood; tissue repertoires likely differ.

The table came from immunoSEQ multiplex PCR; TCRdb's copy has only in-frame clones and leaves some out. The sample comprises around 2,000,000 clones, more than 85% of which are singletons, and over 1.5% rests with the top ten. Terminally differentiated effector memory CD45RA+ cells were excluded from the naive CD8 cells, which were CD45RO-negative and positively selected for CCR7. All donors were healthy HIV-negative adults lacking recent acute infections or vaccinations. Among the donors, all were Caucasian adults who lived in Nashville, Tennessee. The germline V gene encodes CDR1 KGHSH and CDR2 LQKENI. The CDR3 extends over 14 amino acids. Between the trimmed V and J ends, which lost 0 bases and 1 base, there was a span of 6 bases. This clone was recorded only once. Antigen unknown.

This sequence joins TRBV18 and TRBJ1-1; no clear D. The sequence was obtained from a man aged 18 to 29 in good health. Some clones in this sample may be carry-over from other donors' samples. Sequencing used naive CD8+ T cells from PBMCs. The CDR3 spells CASSPPGRNTEAFF. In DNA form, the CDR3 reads TGTGCCAGCTCACCACCGGGCCGGAACACTGAAGCTTTCTTT.